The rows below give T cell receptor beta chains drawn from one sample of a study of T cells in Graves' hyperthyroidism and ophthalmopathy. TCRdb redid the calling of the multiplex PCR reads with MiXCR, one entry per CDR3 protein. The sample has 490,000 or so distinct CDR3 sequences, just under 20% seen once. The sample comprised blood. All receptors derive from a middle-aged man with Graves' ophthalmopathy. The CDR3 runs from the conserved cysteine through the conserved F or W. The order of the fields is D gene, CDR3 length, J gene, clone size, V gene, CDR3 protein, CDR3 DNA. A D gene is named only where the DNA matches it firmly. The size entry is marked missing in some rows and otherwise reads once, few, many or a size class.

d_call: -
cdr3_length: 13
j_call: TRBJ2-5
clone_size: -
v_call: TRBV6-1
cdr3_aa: CASSDPGAGTQYF
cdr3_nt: TGTGCCAGCAGTGACCCGGGGGCGGGGACCCAGTACTTC

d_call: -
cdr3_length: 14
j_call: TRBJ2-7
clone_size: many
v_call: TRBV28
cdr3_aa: CASSTIEGGHEQYF
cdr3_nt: TGTGCCAGCAGCACGATCGAAGGAGGGCACGAGCAGTACTTC

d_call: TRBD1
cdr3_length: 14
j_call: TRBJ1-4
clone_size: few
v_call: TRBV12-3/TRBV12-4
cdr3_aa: CASSSTGRDEKLFF
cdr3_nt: TGTGCCAGCAGTTCGACAGGGAGGGATGAAAAACTGTTTTTT

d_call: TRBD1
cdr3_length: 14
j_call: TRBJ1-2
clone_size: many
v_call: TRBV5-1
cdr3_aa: CASSGASGQYGYTF
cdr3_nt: TGCGCCAGCAGCGGAGCGTCGGGACAGTATGGCTACACCTTC

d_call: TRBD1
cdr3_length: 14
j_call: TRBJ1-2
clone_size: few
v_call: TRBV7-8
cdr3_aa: CASSLGTGGIGYTF
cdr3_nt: TGTGCCAGCAGCCTAGGGACAGGGGGTATAGGCTACACCTTC

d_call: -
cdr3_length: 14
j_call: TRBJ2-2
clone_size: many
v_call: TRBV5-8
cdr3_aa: CASSLILNTGELFF
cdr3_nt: TGTGCCAGCAGCTTAATCTTGAACACCGGGGAGCTGTTTTTT

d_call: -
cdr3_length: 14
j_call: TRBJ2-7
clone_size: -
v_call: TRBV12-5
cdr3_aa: CASGRGVGSHEQYF
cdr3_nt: TGTGCTAGTGGTCGGGGAGTTGGGTCCCACGAGCAGTACTTC

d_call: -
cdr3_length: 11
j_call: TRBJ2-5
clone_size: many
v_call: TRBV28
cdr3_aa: CATTEALTQYF
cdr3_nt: TGTGCCACCACAGAAGCCTTGACCCAGTACTTC

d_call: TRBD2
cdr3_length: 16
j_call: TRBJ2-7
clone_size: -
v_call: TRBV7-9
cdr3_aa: CASSPRAGGLTYEQYF
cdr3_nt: TGTGCCAGCAGCCCCCGGGCGGGAGGCCTCACCTACGAGCAGTACTTC

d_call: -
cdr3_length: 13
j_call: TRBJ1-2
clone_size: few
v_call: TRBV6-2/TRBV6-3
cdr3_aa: CASSPTVFYGYTF
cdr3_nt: TGTGCCAGCAGCCCTACAGTTTTCTATGGCTACACCTTC

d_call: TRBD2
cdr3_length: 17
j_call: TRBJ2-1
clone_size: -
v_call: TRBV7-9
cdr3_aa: CASSLARGLAGAYEQFF
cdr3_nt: TGTGCCAGCAGCTTAGCGAGGGGACTAGCGGGAGCCTATGAGCAGTTCTTC

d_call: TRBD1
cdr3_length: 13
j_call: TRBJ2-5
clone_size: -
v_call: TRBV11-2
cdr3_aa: CASTTGYQETQYF
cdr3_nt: TGTGCCAGCACGACAGGGTACCAAGAGACCCAGTACTTC

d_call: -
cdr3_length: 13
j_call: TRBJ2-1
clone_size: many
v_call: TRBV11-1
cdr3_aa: CASTGFITNEQFF
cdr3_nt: TGTGCCAGCACAGGGTTCATCACAAATGAGCAGTTCTTC

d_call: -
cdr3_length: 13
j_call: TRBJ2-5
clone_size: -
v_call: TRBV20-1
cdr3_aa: CSATITGQETQYF
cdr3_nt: TGCAGTGCTACCATTACGGGACAAGAGACCCAGTACTTC

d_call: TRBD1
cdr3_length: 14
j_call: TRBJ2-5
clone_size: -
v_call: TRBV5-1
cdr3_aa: CASSLGTDQETQYF
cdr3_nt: TGCGCCAGCAGCCTAGGGACAGACCAAGAGACCCAGTACTTC

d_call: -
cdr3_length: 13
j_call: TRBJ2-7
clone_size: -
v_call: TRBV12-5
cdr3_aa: CASGPLHSYEQYF
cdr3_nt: TGTGCTAGTGGTCCTCTCCACTCCTACGAGCAGTACTTC

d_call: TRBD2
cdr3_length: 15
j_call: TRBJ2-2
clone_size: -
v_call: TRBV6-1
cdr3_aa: CASNSGGANTGELFF
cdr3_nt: TGTGCCAGCAACTCGGGGGGTGCAAACACCGGGGAGCTGTTTTTT

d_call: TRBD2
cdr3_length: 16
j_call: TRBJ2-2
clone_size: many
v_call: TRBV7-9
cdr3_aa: CASSAAAGGQSGELFF
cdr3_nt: TGTGCCAGCAGCGCGGCGGCGGGAGGGCAATCCGGGGAGCTGTTTTTT

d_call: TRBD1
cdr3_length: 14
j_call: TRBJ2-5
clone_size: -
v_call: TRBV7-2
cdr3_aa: CASSPGTGLRAQYF
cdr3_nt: TGTGCCAGCAGCCCGGGGACAGGCCTTAGAGCCCAGTACTTC

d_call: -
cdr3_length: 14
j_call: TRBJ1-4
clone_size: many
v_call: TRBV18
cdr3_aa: CASSPRPIEEKLFF
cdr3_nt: TGTGCCAGCTCACCACGGCCTATCGAGGAAAAACTGTTTTTT

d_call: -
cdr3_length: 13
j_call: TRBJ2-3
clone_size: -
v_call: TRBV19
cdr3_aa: CASSVGRRDTQYF
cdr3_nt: TGTGCCAGTAGTGTAGGTCGGAGAGATACGCAGTATTTT

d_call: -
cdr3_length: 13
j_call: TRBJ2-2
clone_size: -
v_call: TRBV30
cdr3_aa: CAWGGQNTGELFF
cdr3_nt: TGTGCCTGGGGTGGGCAGAACACCGGGGAGCTGTTTTTT

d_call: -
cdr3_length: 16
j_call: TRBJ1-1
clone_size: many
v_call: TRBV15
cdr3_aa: CATSRDDTGFHTEAFF
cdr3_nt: TGTGCCACCAGCAGAGATGATACAGGGTTCCACACTGAAGCTTTCTTT

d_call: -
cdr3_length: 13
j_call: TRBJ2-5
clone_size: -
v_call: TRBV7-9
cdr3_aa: CASTYDFQETQYF
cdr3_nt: TGTGCCAGCACCTATGATTTCCAAGAGACCCAGTACTTC

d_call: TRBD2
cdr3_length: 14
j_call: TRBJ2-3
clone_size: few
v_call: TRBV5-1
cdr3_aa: CASSLGTNLDTQYF
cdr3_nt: TGCGCCAGCAGCCTGGGGACTAACTTAGATACGCAGTATTTT

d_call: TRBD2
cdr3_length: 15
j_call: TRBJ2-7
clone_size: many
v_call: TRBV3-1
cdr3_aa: CASSQDGGLAGEQYF
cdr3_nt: TGTGCCAGCAGCCAAGATGGGGGACTAGCGGGCGAGCAGTACTTC

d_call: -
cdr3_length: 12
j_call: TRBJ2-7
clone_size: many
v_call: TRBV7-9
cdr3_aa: CASSLDTYEQYF
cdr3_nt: TGTGCCAGCAGCCTCGACACTTACGAGCAGTACTTC

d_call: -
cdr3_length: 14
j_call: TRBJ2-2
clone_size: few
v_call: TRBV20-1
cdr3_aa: CSARSLANTGELFF
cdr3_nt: TGCAGTGCTAGATCGTTAGCGAACACCGGGGAGCTGTTTTTT

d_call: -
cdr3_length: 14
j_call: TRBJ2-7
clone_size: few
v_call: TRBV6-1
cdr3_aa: CASSASGPAYEQYF
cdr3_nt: TGTGCCAGCTCAGCCTCAGGGCCCGCCTACGAGCAGTACTTC

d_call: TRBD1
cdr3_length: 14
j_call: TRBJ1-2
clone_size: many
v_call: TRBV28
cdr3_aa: CASSTGQDNYGYTF
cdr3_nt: TGTGCCAGCAGCACGGGACAGGATAACTATGGCTACACCTTC

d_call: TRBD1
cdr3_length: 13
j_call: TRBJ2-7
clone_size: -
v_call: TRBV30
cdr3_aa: CAWSRGQGLEQYF
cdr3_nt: TGTGCCTGGAGTCGGGGACAGGGGCTCGAGCAGTACTTC

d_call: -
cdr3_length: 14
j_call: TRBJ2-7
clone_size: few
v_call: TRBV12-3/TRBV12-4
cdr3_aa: CASSLSGVTYEQYF
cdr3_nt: TGTGCCAGCAGTTTAAGTGGGGTTACCTACGAGCAGTACTTC

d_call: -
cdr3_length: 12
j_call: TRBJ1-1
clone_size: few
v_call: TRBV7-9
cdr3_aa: CASSLEGLGAFF
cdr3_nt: TGTGCCAGCAGCTTAGAAGGTTTGGGAGCTTTCTTT

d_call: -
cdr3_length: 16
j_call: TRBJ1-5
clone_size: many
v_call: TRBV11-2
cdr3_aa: CASSLGGGFGNQPQHF
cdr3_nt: TGTGCCAGCAGCTTAGGGGGGGGTTTCGGCAATCAGCCCCAGCATTTT

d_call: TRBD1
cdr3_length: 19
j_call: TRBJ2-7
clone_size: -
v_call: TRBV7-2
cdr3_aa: CASSPRDRGIFAGDYEQYF
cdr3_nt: TGTGCCAGCAGCCCCCGGGACAGGGGCATCTTCGCGGGGGATTACGAGCAGTACTTC

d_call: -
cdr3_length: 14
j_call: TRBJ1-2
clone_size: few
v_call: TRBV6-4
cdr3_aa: CASTSRISVYGYTF
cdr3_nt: TGTGCCAGCACCTCCCGGATTTCCGTCTATGGCTACACCTTC

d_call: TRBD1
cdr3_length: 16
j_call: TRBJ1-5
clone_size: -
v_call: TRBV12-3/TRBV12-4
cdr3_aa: CASSPSGTGEYQPQHF
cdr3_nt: TGTGCCAGCAGCCCGAGCGGGACAGGGGAATATCAGCCCCAGCATTTT

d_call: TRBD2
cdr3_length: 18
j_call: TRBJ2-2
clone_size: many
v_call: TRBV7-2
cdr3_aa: CASSLGIGLGGRDGELFF
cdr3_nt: TGTGCCAGCAGCTTAGGGATTGGACTAGGAGGGCGGGACGGGGAGCTGTTTTTT

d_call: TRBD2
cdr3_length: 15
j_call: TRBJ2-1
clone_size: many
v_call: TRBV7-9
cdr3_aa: CASSSSGGIHNEQFF
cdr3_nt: TGTGCCAGCAGCTCGAGCGGGGGGATCCACAATGAGCAGTTCTTC

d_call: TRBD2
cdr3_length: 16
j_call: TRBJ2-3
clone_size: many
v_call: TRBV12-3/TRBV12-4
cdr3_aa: CASRTPSGIERDTQYF
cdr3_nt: TGTGCCAGCAGAACTCCTAGCGGGATAGAACGAGATACGCAGTATTTT

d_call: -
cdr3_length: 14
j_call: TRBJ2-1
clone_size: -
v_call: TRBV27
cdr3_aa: CASSVSPTYNEQFF
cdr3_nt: TGTGCCAGCAGTGTTAGCCCCACCTACAATGAGCAGTTCTTC

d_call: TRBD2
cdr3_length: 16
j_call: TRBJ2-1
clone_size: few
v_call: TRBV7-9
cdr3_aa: CASSFIRGGPYNEQFF
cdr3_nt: TGTGCCAGCAGCTTCATCCGGGGGGGTCCCTACAATGAGCAGTTCTTC

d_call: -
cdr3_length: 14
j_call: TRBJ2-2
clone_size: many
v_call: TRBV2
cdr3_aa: CASSEWRNTGELFF
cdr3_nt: TGTGCCAGCAGTGAATGGAGGAACACCGGGGAGCTGTTTTTT

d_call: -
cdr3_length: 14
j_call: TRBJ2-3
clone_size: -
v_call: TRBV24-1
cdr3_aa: CATSDPTSTDTQYF
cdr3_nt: TGTGCCACCAGTGATCCTACTAGCACAGATACGCAGTATTTT

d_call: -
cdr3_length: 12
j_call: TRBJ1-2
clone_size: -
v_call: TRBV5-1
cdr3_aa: CASSLEGYSYTF
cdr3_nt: TGCGCCAGCAGCTTAGAGGGGTACAGCTACACCTTC

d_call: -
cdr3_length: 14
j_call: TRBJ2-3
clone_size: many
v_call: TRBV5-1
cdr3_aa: CASSLYGSTDTQYF
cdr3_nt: TGCGCCAGCAGCTTGTACGGTAGCACAGATACGCAGTATTTT

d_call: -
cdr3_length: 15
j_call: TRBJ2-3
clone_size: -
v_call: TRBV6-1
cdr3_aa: CASSTPSTSTDTQYF
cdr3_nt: TGTGCCAGCAGTACCCCCTCGACTAGCACAGATACGCAGTATTTT

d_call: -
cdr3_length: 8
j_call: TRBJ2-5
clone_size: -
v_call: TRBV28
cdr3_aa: CASSPLCF
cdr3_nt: TGTGCCAGCAGCCCCCTGTGCTTC

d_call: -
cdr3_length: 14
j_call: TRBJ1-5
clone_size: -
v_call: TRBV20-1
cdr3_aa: CSATTGLSNQPQHF
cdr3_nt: TGCAGTGCTACAACGGGACTCAGCAATCAGCCCCAGCATTTT

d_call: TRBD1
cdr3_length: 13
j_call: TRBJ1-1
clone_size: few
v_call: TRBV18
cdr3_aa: CASSPKDRGEAFF
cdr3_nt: TGTGCCAGCTCACCCAAGGACAGGGGAGAAGCTTTCTTT